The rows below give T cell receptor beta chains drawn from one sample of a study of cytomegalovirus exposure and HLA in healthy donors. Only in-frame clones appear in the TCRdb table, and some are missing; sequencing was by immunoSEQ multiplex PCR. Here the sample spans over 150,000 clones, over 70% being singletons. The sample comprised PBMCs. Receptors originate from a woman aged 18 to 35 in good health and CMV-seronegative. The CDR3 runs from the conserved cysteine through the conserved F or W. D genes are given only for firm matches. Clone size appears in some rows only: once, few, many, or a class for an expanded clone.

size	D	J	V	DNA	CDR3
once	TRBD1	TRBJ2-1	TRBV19	TGTGCCAGTAGTTCCAGACAGGGGGATGAGCAGTTCTTC	CASSSRQGDEQFF
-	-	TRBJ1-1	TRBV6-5	TGTGCCAGCAGTTACCAGGCAGGGGCTTTGAACACTGAAGCTTTCTTT	CASSYQAGALNTEAFF
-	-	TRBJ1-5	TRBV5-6	TGTGCCAGCAGCTTGGGTCCAGGGCGTCAGCCCCAGCATTTT	CASSLGPGRQPQHF
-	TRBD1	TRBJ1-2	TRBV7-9	TGTGCCAGCAGCATGACAGGGGTCTATGGCTACACCTTC	CASSMTGVYGYTF
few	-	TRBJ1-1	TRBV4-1	TGCGCCAGCAGCCAGTGGGAGCAGGAGAACACTGAAGCTTTCTTT	CASSQWEQENTEAFF
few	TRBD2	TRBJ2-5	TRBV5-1	TGCGCCAGCAGCTTAGCGGGGGGAGACCAAGAGACCCAGTACTTC	CASSLAGGDQETQYF
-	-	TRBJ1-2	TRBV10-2	TGCGCCAGCAGTGAGAATGTCCTATCTGGCTACACCTTC	CASSENVLSGYTF
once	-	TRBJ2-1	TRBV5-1	TGCGCCAGCAGCTTGGCCTTTAGCGGTTACAATGAGCAGTTCTTC	CASSLAFSGYNEQFF
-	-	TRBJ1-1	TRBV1	TGCACCAGCAGCGCCCGGGACAGGACGAACACTGAAGCTTTCTTT	CTSSARDRTNTEAFF
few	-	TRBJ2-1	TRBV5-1	TGCGCCAGCAGCTTGTCGGCAGCGGGTTCCTACAATGAGCAGTTCTTC	CASSLSAAGSYNEQFF
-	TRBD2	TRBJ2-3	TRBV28	TGTGCCAGCAGTTCGATAGCGGGAGTGGGCACAGATACGCAGTATTTT	CASSSIAGVGTDTQYF
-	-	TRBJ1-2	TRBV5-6	TGTGCCAGCAGCTTTAAGGGGTGGGGGGACGGAGGCTATGGCTACACCTTC	CASSFKGWGDGGYGYTF
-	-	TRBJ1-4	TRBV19	TGTGCCAGTAGTACTCTCGCAACTAATGAAAAACTGTTTTTT	CASSTLATNEKLFF
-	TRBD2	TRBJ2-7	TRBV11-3	TGTGCCAGCAGCTTGAGCGGGGGGCCGAATGAGCAGTACTTC	CASSLSGGPNEQYF
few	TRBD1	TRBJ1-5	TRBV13	TGTGCCAGCAGCTCGACAGGGGGGAAAGATCAGCCCCAGCATTTT	CASSSTGGKDQPQHF
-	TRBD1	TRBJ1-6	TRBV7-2	TGTGCCAGCAGCTATGAGACAGGGCCGGTTTGGCCCCTCCACTTT	CASSYETGPVWPLHF
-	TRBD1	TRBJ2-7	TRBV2	TGTGCCAGCAGTGGTGACAGGGCTTATCGCTACGAGCAGTACTTC	CASSGDRAYRYEQYF
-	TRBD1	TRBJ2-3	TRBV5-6	TGTGCCAGCAGCGACGGGACAGGGGTTCGGGTCACAGATACGCAGTATTTT	CASSDGTGVRVTDTQYF
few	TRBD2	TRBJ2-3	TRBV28	TGTGCCAGCAGGGTCCCTAGCGGGAGTGGCACAGATACGCAGTATTTT	CASRVPSGSGTDTQYF
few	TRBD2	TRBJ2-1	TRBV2	TGTGCCAGCAAGACGGGGACTAGCGGATACAATGAGCAGTTCTTC	CASKTGTSGYNEQFF
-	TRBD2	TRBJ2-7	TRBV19	TGTGCCAGTAGTATAGGGGGGGGGATCCACGAGCAGTACTTC	CASSIGGGIHEQYF
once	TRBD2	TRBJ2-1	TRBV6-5	TGTGCCAGCAGTTCTCCGGGACTAGCGGGATATGAGCAGTTCTTC	CASSSPGLAGYEQFF
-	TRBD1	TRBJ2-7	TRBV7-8	TGTGCCAGCAGCTTAGACAGGACCAATCGACAGGGTAGCTCCTACGAGCAGTACTTC	CASSLDRTNRQGSSYEQYF
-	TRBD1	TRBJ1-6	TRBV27	TGTGCCAGCAGTTTCACTTCAGGTTACAGGGGGCAGAATTCACCCCTCCACTTT	CASSFTSGYRGQNSPLHF
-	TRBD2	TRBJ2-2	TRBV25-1	TGTGCCAGCAGTGAGGATAGACTAGCGGGACTTACCGGGGAGCTGTTTTTT	CASSEDRLAGLTGELFF
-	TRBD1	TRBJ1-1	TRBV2	TGTGCCAGCGAAGACAGGGCGGTAGCTTTCTTT	CASEDRAVAFF
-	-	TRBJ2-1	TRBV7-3	TGTGCCAGCAGCTACCCAGGGCGAGAGCAGTTCTTC	CASSYPGREQFF
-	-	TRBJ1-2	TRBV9	TGTGCCAGCAGTCGCGACGCCCTAGACAGCTATGGCTACACCTTC	CASSRDALDSYGYTF
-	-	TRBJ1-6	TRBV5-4	TGTGCCAGCAGCTCGACCCGCAGCGGCACCTATAATTCACCCCTCCACTTT	CASSSTRSGTYNSPLHF
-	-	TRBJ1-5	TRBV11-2	TGTGCCAGCAGCTTAGATGGTGAGCTTGATCAGCCCCAGCATTTT	CASSLDGELDQPQHF
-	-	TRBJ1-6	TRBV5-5	TGTGCCAGCAGCTTTTCGGCGGGGAGCTCCTATAATTCACCCCTCCACTTT	CASSFSAGSSYNSPLHF
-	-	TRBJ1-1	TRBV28	TGTGCCAGCAGCTACTCAAAGAGAACTATGAACACTGAAGCTTTCTTT	CASSYSKRTMNTEAFF
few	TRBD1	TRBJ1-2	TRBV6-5	TGTGCCAGCAGTCAACACAGGGGGCTCGATGGCTACACCTTC	CASSQHRGLDGYTF
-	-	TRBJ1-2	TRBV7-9	TGTGCCAGCAGCCCCGAGGAGAGGCCCTATGGCTACACCTTC	CASSPEERPYGYTF
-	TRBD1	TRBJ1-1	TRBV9	TGTGCCAGCAGCGTAGGGGACAGGGGAGGTACTGAAGCTTTCTTT	CASSVGDRGGTEAFF
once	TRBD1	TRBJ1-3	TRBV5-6	TGTGCCAGCAGCACATCCGGGACAGGGGGCATCGGAAACACCATATATTTT	CASSTSGTGGIGNTIYF
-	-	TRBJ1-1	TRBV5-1	TGCGCCAGCAGCTACGCAGGGAACACTGAAGCTTTCTTT	CASSYAGNTEAFF
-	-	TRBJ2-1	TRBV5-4	TGTGCCAGCAGCTTGGGTCCTTGGGACTCCGGGGAGCAGTTCTTC	CASSLGPWDSGEQFF
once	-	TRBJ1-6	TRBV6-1	TGTGCCAGCTTTTTAAGGGGCCCCCTCCACTTT	CASFLRGPLHF
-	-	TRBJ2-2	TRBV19	TGTGCCAGTACCCCTCACAGGGCCGACGGGGAGCTGTTTTTT	CASTPHRADGELFF
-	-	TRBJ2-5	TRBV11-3	TGTGCCAGCAGCTCTCGAGGAGGGTCTCGAGAGACCCAGTACTTC	CASSSRGGSRETQYF
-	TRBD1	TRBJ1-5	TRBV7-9	TGTGCCAGCAGACCCGGACAGGGAGCGGATCAGCCCCAGCATTTT	CASRPGQGADQPQHF
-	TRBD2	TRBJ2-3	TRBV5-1	TGCGCCAGCAGCTTGGTAGCTAGCGGGGGGAGAGATACGCAGTATTTT	CASSLVASGGRDTQYF
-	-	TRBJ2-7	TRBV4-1	TGCGCCAGCAGCCAGTCTGACGGAGGTCCCTACGAGCAGTACTTC	CASSQSDGGPYEQYF
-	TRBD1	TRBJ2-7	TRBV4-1	TGCGCCAGCAGCCACTCCGGGACAGGGGCGTCCGAGCAGTACTTC	CASSHSGTGASEQYF
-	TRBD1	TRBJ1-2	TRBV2	TGTGCCAGCAGTGCTACAGGGGGCACCTATGGCTACACCTTC	CASSATGGTYGYTF
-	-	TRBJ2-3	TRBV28	TGTGCCAGCAGCCAAGAGGGAACAGATACGCAGTATTTT	CASSQEGTDTQYF
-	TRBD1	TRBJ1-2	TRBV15	TGTGCCACCAGCAGAGGGAGGACAGGGGTTGATGGCTACACCTTC	CATSRGRTGVDGYTF
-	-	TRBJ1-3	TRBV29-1	TGCAGCGCCGAACAGGTATCCTCTGGAAACACCATATATTTT	CSAEQVSSGNTIYF